The clone carrying this T cell receptor (beta chain) was observed at least ten times. Its target is not known. The data derive from a study of early T cells in non-severe SARS-CoV-2 infection. About the research overall: Chains from this unsorted whole-blood bulk RNA could not be paired.

CDR1 is SGHAT and CDR2 is FQNNGV in the germline V gene. This CDR3 is 15 amino acids long. Unmatched junction bases numbered 0, after V lost 0 bases and J lost 3 bases. Findings and caveats of the study: VDJdb-based matching was biased toward anti-spike CD8 responses and missed private and CD4 specificities.

Attachment of unique molecular identifiers to individual cDNA molecules was performed. TCRdb redid the calling of the 5' RACE reads with MiXCR, one entry per CDR3 protein. Of 70,000 to 95,000 distinct CDR3 sequences listed, 11% are singletons. Source material: whole blood. The sequence was obtained from an adult who was a healthcare worker with PCR-confirmed SARS-CoV-2 infection or an uninfected control (not recorded which). The chain joins TRBV11-2 to TRBJ2-1; 9 bases line up with TRBD2. Written as DNA, the CDR3 is TGTGCCAGCAGCTTAGATAGCGGGGGCTACAATGAGCAGTTCTTC. It specifies CASSLDSGGYNEQFF.